These 14 T cell receptor beta chains originate from one sample sequenced in a study of read filtering for tumor transcriptome and immune sequencing. This library used roughly 430 ng RNA and molecular barcoded adaptors spanning alpha/delta and beta/gamma chains. TCRdb re-called the reads through MiXCR, storing one row per CDR3 protein. The sample includes fewer than 100,000 distinct CDR3 sequences, around an eighth of them seen just once. Sequencing was performed on a population of CD138-negative cells sorted from bone marrow. These receptors were obtained from a donor over 35 with multiple myeloma.

The chain links TRBV10-3 to TRBJ1-5; possible D gene TRBD1, 6 bases. The CDR3 contains 14 residues. Germline lookup yields CDR1 ENHRY and CDR2 SYGVKD. V was trimmed by 3 bases and J by 5 bases, leaving 11 bases between them. The CDR3 DNA is TGTGCCATCAGTGACGGGGGCGGGGATCAGCCCCAGCATTTT. This codes for CAISDGGGDQPQHF.

Ten or more counts support this clonotype. This sequence joins TRBV7-9 and TRBJ1-1, with TRBD1 as a possible D gene (5 bases). V shed 5 bases and J shed 1 base, with 8 bases lying between them. This CDR3 has 13 amino acids. CDR1 and CDR2 (germline): SEHNR, FQNEAQ (reference sequence). CDR3 coding DNA: TGTGCCAGCAGCCCACAGGAGAACACTGAAGCTTTCTTT. Its translation is CASSPQENTEAFF.

This clonotype has at least ten counts. The chain is built from TRBV2 and TRBJ2-1; D may be TRBD2 (7 bases). This CDR3 is built from 14 residues. Looked up from germline, CDR1 is SNHLY and CDR2 is FYNNEI. Trimming took 4 bases from V and 12 from J, leaving 19 bases between them. Here the CDR3 reads CASSGEGGGSGQFF. CDR3 sequence (DNA): TGTGCCAGCAGTGGGGAGGGAGGGGGTTCCGGGCAGTTCTTC.

In its sample, this clonotype was seen a few times. One base away lies a much larger clone, so this may be a sequencing read error. It is likely a read error, because the conserved phenylalanine at the end of the CDR3 is missing. This chain connects TRBV15 to TRBJ2-7; 7 positions agree with TRBD1. The junction had 7 bases not matched to a gene; V was cut back by 2 bases and J by 6 bases. The CDR3 is made up of 14 amino acids. Germline CDR1 is LNHNV and CDR2 is YYDKDF (reference sequence). CDR3 loop: CATSRMLAGGEQYS. The DNA of the CDR3 is TGTGCCACCAGCAGAATGTTGGCAGGGGGCGAGCAGTACTCC.

In its sample, this clonotype was seen once. Germline is not matched at one junction end, which may reflect a read error. The J gene is TRBJ2-3, the V gene TRBV7-2; no firm D call. This CDR3 has 13 amino acids. CDR1 and CDR2 (germline): SGHTA, FQGNSA. CDR3 bases: TGTGCCAGCAGCTTGGTCTCTTGTGATACGCAGTATTTC. It specifies CASSLVSCDTQYF.

V is TRBV5-1 and J is TRBJ2-7, with a tentative D call TRBD2 (5 bases). With 0 bases removed from V and 3 bases from J, the gap between germline ends came to 13 bases. CDR1 and CDR2 from the germline V gene are SGHRS and YFSETQ. The CDR3 is 15 residues long. Written as DNA, the CDR3 is TGCGCCAGCAGCTTGGGAACTAGTCTGAACTACGAGCAGTACTTC. This sequence encodes CASSLGTSLNYEQYF.

This clonotype was detected ten times or more. The chain has TRBV2 and TRBJ2-7; 8 bases fit TRBD2. The ends lost 3 bases at V and 2 bases at J; junction bases unmatched: 6. The CDR3 consists of 15 residues. Looked up from germline, CDR1 is SNHLY and CDR2 is FYNNEI. The CDR3: CASSETTSGPYEQYF. The CDR3 nucleotides are TGTGCCAGCAGTGAGACTACTAGCGGACCCTACGAGCAGTACTTC.

In regard to this clonotype: Because the CDR3 is missing its conserved closing phenylalanine or tryptophan, this is likely a read error. The rearrangement joins TRBV6-1 to TRBJ2-5; weak D call: TRBD2 (5 bases). Trimming stripped 8 bases from V and 7 bases from J, with 17 bases between. The CDR3 contains 13 residues. Per germline, CDR1 MNHNS and CDR2 SASEGT. The CDR3 sequence: CASALGRSGTQYS. The CDR3 DNA reads as TGTGCCAGCGCCTTGGGGAGATCTGGGACCCAGTACTCC.

This clonotype has ten or more counts. V gene TRBV30 combines with J gene TRBJ1-2; D unclear. V was shortened by 1 base and J by 2 bases, with 8 bases between the two germline ends. The germline CDR1 and CDR2 sequences are GTSNPN and SVGIG (reference sequence). The CDR3 has 13 amino acids. CDR3 in amino acids: CAWSENGNYGYTF. The CDR3 region has the DNA TGTGCCTGGAGTGAAAACGGCAACTATGGCTACACCTTC.

To note about this clonotype: A clone one base away is much larger, so this may be a read error. V and J are TRBV20-1 and TRBJ2-1; 10 nucleotides align to TRBD2. The CDR3 is made up of 16 amino acids. The germline V gene encodes CDR1 DFQATT and CDR2 SNEGSKA (reference sequence). CDR3 region: CSAPKPGLAVYNGQFF. For the CDR3, the DNA is TGCAGTGCTCCCAAACCCGGACTAGCGGTTTACAATGGGCAGTTCTTC.

This clonotype was counted at least ten times. This chain joins TRBV6-6 and TRBJ2-1; perhaps D is TRBD1 or TRBD2 (5 bases each). Germline V CDR1 and CDR2: MNHNY, SVGAGI (reference sequence). The CDR3 is made up of 13 amino acids. V was shortened by 4 bases and J by 3 bases, with 7 bases between the two germline ends. CDR3 region: CASSWGNYNEQFF. As DNA, the CDR3 is TGTGCCAGCAGTTGGGGGAACTACAATGAGCAGTTCTTC.

In regard to this clonotype: A much larger clone lies one base from this, so it may be a read error. No conserved phenylalanine or tryptophan ends this CDR3, so it is likely a read error. This rearrangement joins TRBV28 to TRBJ1-1; possibly TRBD1 for D (5 bases). CDR3 length equals 13 residues. Trimming took 8 bases from V and 1 from J, leaving 11 bases between them. From germline, CDR1 is MDHEN and CDR2 SYDVKM. The CDR3 DNA reads as TGTGCCAGCCGGGGGGGTTGGAACACTGAAGCTTTCTCT. This sequence encodes CASRGGWNTEAFS.

This clonotype has at least ten counts. With a much larger clone just one base away, this may be a read error. The gene calls are TRBV20-1 and TRBJ2-1, with 7 bases identical to TRBD2. From germline, CDR1 is DFQATT and CDR2 SNEGSKA (reference sequence). This CDR3 comprises 17 residues. CDR3 in DNA: TGCAGTGCTAGACGTCTAGCGGACTTTAGCTCCTACAATGGGCAGTTCTTC. This translates into CSARRLADFSSYNGQFF.

This clonotype was detected many times. The chain employs TRBV29-1 and TRBJ1-2, with 11 bases lining up with TRBD1. Germline loops: CDR1 SQVTM, CDR2 ANQGSEA. This CDR3 contains 13 residues. V shed 7 bases, J shed 3 bases, and the junction held 4 bases outside the gene matches. The CDR3 protein is CSGGTGGDYGYTF. Here the CDR3 DNA reads TGCAGCGGTGGGACAGGGGGTGACTATGGCTACACCTTC.